This TCR beta chain appears in the sequencing data of a study of human T cells and chemical hapten exposure. Time point indicated: patch test 2, 6 weeks after DPC sensitization. The treatment was: therapeutic diphenylcyclopropenone sensitization with weekly scalp DPC. Whole blood that had not been fractionated was the source of extracted total RNA. This clonotype has more than one count but fewer than ten. Trimming took 1 base from V and 2 from J; bases not matched to a gene: 7. The CDR3 length is 16 residues. TCRdb re-derived calls from the RACE reads in MiXCR, one entry per CDR3 protein. The sample records approximately 84,000 distinct CDR3 sequences, approximately 10% being singletons.

The sequence was collected from a man aged 18 to 35 with alopecia areata. Some clones in this sample may be carry-over from other donors' samples. The chain couples TRBV12-3 or TRBV12-4 to TRBJ1-1, with TRBD1 matching 7 bases. The sequencing here drew on whole blood, taken in connection with sensitization to the hapten diphenylcyclopropenone (DPC). In DNA, the CDR3 is TGTGCCAGCAGTTTAGGAGTCAACAGGGGCAACACTGAAGCTTTCTTT. This translates into CASSLGVNRGNTEAFF.